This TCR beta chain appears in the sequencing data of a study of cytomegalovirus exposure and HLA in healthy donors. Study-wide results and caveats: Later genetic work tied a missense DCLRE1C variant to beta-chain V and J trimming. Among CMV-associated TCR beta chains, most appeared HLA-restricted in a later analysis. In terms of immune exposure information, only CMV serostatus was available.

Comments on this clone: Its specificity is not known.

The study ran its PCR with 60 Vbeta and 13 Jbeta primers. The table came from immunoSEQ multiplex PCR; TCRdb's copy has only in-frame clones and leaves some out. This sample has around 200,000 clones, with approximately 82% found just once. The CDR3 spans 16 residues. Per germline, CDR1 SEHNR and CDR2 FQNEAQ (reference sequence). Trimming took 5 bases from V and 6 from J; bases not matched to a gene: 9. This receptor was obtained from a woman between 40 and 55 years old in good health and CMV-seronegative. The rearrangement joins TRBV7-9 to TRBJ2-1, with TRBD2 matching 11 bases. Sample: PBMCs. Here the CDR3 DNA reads TGTGCCAGCAGCAAGCCGGGACTAGCGGTACCCAATGAGCAGTTCTTC. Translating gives CASSKPGLAVPNEQFF.